This TCR beta chain was identified during a study of cytomegalovirus exposure and HLA in healthy donors. As concerns this clone: What it binds is unknown.

PCR primers comprised 60 Vbeta and 13 Jbeta primers. Profiled with immunoSEQ multiplex PCR; TCRdb holds only in-frame clones, not every one. The repertoire holds approximately 88,000 clones, 76% seen once, with 1.3% to 1.5% in the top ten. Overall study results and limits: With DRB1 most and HLA-C fewest, TCR association rates differed between HLA loci in a later analysis. In a later analysis, CMV-associated beta chains were mostly HLA-associated, it appeared. In a later analysis, TCR beta V- and J-gene trimming showed a link to a missense DCLRE1C variant.

Germline V gene sequence: CDR1 SGDLS, CDR2 YYNGEE. The CDR3 covers 16 residues. After removal of 2 bases from V and 4 bases from J, the junction contained 9 bases not matched to a gene. This TCR was sampled from a male donor in good health and CMV-seronegative. The rearrangement links TRBV9 to TRBJ2-1, with 7 bases aligning to TRBD1. Sequencing was performed on PBMCs. CDR3 region: CASSVSMGTVYNEQFF. As DNA, the CDR3 is TGTGCCAGCAGCGTCTCGATGGGGACAGTGTACAATGAGCAGTTCTTC.